This T cell receptor beta chain was sequenced during a study of blood T cell repertoires in COVID-19. TCRdb's table, derived via immunoSEQ multiplex PCR, lists solely in-frame clones and lacks some. The table shows a few hundred thousand clones, with 89% occurring only once. Germline values: CDR1 LNHDA, CDR2 SQIVND (reference sequence). This CDR3 is 14 amino acids long. The V gene lost 6 bases and the J gene lost 5 bases, with 16 bases spanning the gap. Living in roughly 23 US areas, the participants were between roughly 18 and 90 years of age. Cohorts were determined from participant-reported clinical history.

The origin of this receptor is a middle-aged woman who had recovered from COVID-19. The sequenced material came from PBMCs or T cells enriched from blood (not recorded which). The chain employs TRBV19 and TRBJ1-1; tentatively, D is TRBD1 (6 bases). The CDR3 DNA sequence: TGTGCCAGTAGAACCTCGGACAGCGGTACTGAAGCTTTCTTT. This sequence encodes CASRTSDSGTEAFF.